This TCR beta chain was obtained from a study of cytomegalovirus exposure and HLA in healthy donors. PCR involved 60 Vbeta and 13 Jbeta primers. TCRdb keeps only in-frame clones here, not all; method: immunoSEQ multiplex PCR. Seen here are approximately 140,000 clones, roughly 79% observed once, and the top ten hold roughly 2.8%. The CDR3 length is 16 residues. Germline assignment: CDR1 MNHNS and CDR2 SASEGT. Trimming removed 2 bases from V and 3 bases from J, with 14 bases in between. The V gene is TRBV6-1, the J gene TRBJ2-1; possibly TRBD2 for D (5 bases). Sequenced material: PBMCs. This clonotype originated in a male donor in good health and CMV-seronegative. CDR3 DNA: TGTGCCAGCAGTGAAATGACCTGGACTGACTACAATGAGCAGTTCTTC. Translating it yields CASSEMTWTDYNEQFF.